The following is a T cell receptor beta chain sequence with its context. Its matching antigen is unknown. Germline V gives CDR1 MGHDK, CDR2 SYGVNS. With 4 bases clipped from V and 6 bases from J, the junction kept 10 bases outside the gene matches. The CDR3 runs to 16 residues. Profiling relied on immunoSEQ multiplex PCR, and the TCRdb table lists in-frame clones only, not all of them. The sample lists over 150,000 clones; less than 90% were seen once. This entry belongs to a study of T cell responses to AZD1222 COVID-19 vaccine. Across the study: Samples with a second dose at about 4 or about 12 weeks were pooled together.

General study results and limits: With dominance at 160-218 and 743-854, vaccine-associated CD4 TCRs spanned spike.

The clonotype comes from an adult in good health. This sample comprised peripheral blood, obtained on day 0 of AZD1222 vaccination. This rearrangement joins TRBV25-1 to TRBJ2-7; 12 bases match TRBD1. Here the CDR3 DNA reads TGTGCCAGCAGTGGACATCCGGGACAGGGGGCTTCCGAGCAGTACTTC. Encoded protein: CASSGHPGQGASEQYF.